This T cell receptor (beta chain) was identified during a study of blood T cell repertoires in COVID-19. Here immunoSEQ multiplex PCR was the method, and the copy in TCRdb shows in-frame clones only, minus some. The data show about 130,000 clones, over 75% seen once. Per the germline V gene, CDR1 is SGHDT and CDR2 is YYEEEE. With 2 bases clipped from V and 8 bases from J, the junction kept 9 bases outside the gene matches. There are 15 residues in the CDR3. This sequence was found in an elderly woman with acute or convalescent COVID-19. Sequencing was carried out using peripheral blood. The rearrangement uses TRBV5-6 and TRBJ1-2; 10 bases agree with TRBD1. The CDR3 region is CASSLALTGGQGYTF. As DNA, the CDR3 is TGTGCCAGCAGCTTAGCCCTGACAGGGGGCCAAGGCTACACCTTC.